This TCR beta chain originates from a study of breast tumors, draining lymph nodes, adjacent tissues. Samples came from axillary lymph nodes draining the breast cancer. The CDR3 is 15 amino acids. V was trimmed by 4 bases and J by 4 bases, leaving 20 bases between them. The germline V gene has CDR1 DFQATT and CDR2 SNEGSKA (reference sequence). TCRdb called the multiplex PCR reads again in MiXCR, with one record for every CDR3 protein. The sample shows 120,000 or so distinct CDR3 sequences, about 20% of them seen only once. This clonotype was recorded many times. The chain carries TRBV20-1 and TRBJ2-7; D is perhaps TRBD2 (7 bases). The sequence was collected from a female donor with breast cancer. Some clones in this sample may be carry-over from other donors' samples. Material for sequencing was axillary lymph node tissue. The CDR3 bases are TGCAGTGCTACGTCCACCTACAGGGAGGGGTACGAGCAGTACTTC. Amino acids: CSATSTYREGYEQYF.